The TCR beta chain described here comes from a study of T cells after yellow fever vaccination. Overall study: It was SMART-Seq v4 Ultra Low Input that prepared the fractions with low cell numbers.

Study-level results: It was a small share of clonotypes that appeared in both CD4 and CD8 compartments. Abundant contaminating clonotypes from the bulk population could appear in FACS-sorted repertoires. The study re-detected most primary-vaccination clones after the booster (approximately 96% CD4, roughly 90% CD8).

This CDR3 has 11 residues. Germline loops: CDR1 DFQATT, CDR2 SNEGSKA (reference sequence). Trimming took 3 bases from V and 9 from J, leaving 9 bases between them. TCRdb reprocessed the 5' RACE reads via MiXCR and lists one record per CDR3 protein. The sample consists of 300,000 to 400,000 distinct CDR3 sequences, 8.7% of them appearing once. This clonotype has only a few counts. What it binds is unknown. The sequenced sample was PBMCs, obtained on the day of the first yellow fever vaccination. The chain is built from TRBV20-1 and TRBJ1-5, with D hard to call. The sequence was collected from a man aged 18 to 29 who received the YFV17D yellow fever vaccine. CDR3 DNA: TGCAGTGCTAGTAGCACGGGGCCCCAGCATTTT. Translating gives CSASSTGPQHF.